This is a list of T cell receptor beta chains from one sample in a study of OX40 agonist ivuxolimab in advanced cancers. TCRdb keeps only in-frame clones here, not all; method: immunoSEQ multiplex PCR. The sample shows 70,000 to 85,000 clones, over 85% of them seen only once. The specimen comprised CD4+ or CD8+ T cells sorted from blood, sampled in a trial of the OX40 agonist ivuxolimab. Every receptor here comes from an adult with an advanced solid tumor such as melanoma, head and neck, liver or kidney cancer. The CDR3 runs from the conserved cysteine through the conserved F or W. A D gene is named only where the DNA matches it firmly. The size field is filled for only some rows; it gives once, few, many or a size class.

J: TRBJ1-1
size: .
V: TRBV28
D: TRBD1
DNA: TGTGCCAGCAGTCTGGACAGGGTTAACACTGAAGCTTTCTTT
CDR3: CASSLDRVNTEAFF

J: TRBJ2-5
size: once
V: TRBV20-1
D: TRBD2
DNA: TGCAGTGCACTCGGGGCGCGGGAGCAGTACTTC
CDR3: CSALGAREQYF

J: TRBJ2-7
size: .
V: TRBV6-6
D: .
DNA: TGTGCCAGCAGCCCCGGGACGGCCGTGGGAGAGCAGTACTTC
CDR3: CASSPGTAVGEQYF

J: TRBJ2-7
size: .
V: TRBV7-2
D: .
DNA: TGTGCCAGCAGCTTAGATGGGAACCACAACTACGAGCAGTACTTC
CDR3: CASSLDGNHNYEQYF

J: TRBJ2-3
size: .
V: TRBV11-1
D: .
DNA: TGTGCCAGCAGCCCGCGGAGCCCCGGGACAACCACAGATACGCAGTATTTT
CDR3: CASSPRSPGTTTDTQYF

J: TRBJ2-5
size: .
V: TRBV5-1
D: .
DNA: TGCGCCAGCAGCTTGGAGGGGGTGGTAGAGACCCAGTACTTC
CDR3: CASSLEGVVETQYF

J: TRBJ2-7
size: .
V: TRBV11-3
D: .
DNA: TGTGCCAGCAGCTCCTTTAGTGTCGGAGTCTACGAGCAGTACTTC
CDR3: CASSSFSVGVYEQYF

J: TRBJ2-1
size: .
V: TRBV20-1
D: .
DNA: TGCAGTGGTAGCGCTCGTGAGCAGTTCTTC
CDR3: CSGSAREQFF

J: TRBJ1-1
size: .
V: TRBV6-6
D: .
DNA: TGTGCCAGCAGTACCCAACAGGGGAACACTGAAGCTTTCTTT
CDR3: CASSTQQGNTEAFF

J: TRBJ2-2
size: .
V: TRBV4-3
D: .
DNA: TGCGCCAGCAGCCAAGATTTAGCTAGGGGAGCGTCCGGGGAGCTGTTTTTT
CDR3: CASSQDLARGASGELFF

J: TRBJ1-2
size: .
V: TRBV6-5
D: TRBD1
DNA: TGTGCCAGCAGCACCGGGACAGGGACTCGTTATGGCTACACCTTC
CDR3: CASSTGTGTRYGYTF

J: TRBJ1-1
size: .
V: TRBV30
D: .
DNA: TGTGCCTGGAGTGTAGGGTCGGGGGGGGTAGCTTTCTTT
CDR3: CAWSVGSGGVAFF

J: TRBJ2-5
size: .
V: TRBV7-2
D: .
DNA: TGTGCCAGCAGCTACCCAGGGGGGCGGGAGACCCAGTACTTC
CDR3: CASSYPGGRETQYF

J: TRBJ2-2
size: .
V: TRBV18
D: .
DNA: TGTGCCAGCTCACCCCAACTGCGCACCGGGGAGCTGTTTTTT
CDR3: CASSPQLRTGELFF

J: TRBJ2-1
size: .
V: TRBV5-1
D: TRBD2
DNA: TGCGCCAGCCAGATAATAGCGGGAGGGCCTGGTAATGAGCAGTTCTTC
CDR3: CASQIIAGGPGNEQFF

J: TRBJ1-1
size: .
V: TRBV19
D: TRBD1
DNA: TGTGCCAGCCACCCCAGGGGGGCGCGTGGCACTGAAGCTTTCTTT
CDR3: CASHPRGARGTEAFF

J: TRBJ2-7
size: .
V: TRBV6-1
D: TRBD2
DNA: TGTGCCAGCAGCGATACTAGCGGACGACTCGAGCAGTACTTC
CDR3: CASSDTSGRLEQYF

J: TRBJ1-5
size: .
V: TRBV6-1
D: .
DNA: TGTGCCAGCAGTCGGGGGGAAAGGCAGCCCCAGCATTTT
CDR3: CASSRGERQPQHF

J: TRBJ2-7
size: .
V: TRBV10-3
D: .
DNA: TGTGCCATCAGTGAGTCCTCCTACGAGCAGTACTTC
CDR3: CAISESSYEQYF

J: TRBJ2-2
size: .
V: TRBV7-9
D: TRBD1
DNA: TGTGCCAGCAGCCTGACAGGGTCCACCGGGGAGCTGTTTTTT
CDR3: CASSLTGSTGELFF

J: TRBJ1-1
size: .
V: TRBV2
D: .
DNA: TGTGCCAGCAGATCGGACAGGAACACTGAAGCTTTCTTT
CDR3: CASRSDRNTEAFF

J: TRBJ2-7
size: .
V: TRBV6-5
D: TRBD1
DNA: TGTGCCAGCAGTAAGACCGGGACAGGAGCCTACGAGCAGTACTTC
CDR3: CASSKTGTGAYEQYF

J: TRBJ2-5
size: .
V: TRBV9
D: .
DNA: TGTGCCAGCAGCGTAGATAGTCAGGGGACCCAGTACTTC
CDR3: CASSVDSQGTQYF

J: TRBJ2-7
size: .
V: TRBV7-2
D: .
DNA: TGTGCCAGCAGCTGGCGGACTCTCTACGAGCAGTACTTC
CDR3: CASSWRTLYEQYF

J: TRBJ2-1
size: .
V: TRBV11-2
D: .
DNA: TGTGCCAGCAGCTTAAAATTTGAGGCGGTCGATGAGCAGTTCTTC
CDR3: CASSLKFEAVDEQFF